This T cell receptor beta chain was captured in a study of PD-1 blockade in classical Hodgkin lymphoma. Noted time point: newly diagnosed, previously untreated cHL patient sample. Starting with thawed PBMCs, CD4+ T cells were purified by magnetic negative selection. The V end was cut by 6 bases, the J end by 0 bases, with 16 bases between. This CDR3 comprises 16 residues. The V gene's germline CDR1 is SGHRS and CDR2 YFSETQ. Generated by immunoSEQ multiplex PCR, the TCRdb table keeps only in-frame clones and is missing some. The sample has around 26,000 clones; under 95% are singletons. V gene TRBV5-1 combines with J gene TRBJ1-3; D not resolved. What was sequenced was CD4+ T cells from blood. The clonotype was recovered from a human donor with classical Hodgkin lymphoma. CDR3: CASTLGVAASGNTIYF. In nucleotides, the CDR3 is TGCGCCAGCACCCTTGGTGTGGCAGCCTCTGGAAACACCATATATTTT.